Listed below are T cell receptor beta chains from one sample, sequenced in a study of blood T cell repertoires in COVID-19. TCRdb's table, derived via immunoSEQ multiplex PCR, lists solely in-frame clones and lacks some. Here the sample spans roughly 190,000 clones, about 85% being singletons. The sample consisted of peripheral blood. These receptors all come from a human donor in a cohort sampled during active COVID-19. Each CDR3 is given with its conserved first and last residue. Fields, in order: J gene, clone size, V gene, D gene, CDR3 DNA, CDR3 protein. D genes are given only for firm matches. Clone size, where shown, is once, few, many, or a class for clones that have expanded.

J: TRBJ2-1
size: few
V: TRBV20-1
D: .
DNA: TGCAGTGCTAGGCGGATCACGCCGTTCTTC
CDR3: CSARRITPFF

J: TRBJ2-2
size: .
V: TRBV19
D: TRBD2
DNA: TGTGCCAGTAGCATCCATAGCGGGAGGGCCGTCGGGGAGCTGTTTTTT
CDR3: CASSIHSGRAVGELFF

J: TRBJ1-1
size: .
V: TRBV19
D: TRBD1
DNA: TGTGCCAGTAGTCTCAACAGGGGTATCGGCACTGAAGCTTTCTTT
CDR3: CASSLNRGIGTEAFF

J: TRBJ2-1
size: once
V: TRBV11-3
D: .
DNA: TGTGCCAGCAGCTTAGGCGGTGAGCAGTTCTTC
CDR3: CASSLGGEQFF

J: TRBJ1-2
size: .
V: TRBV5-6
D: .
DNA: TGTGCCAGCAGCTTCTCTAACTATGGCTACACCTTC
CDR3: CASSFSNYGYTF

J: TRBJ1-6
size: .
V: TRBV27
D: TRBD1
DNA: TGTGCCAGCAGTCCCCGGGACAGCTATTCACCCCTCCACTTT
CDR3: CASSPRDSYSPLHF

J: TRBJ1-2
size: .
V: TRBV6-5
D: .
DNA: TGTGCCAGTAAGGGGGTCCTTGTCTTAAACTATGGCTACACCTTC
CDR3: CASKGVLVLNYGYTF

J: TRBJ1-1
size: few
V: TRBV19
D: .
DNA: TGTGCCAGCAAGGGACTCTACCATAAAGCTTTCTTT
CDR3: CASKGLYHKAFF

J: TRBJ1-6
size: .
V: TRBV2
D: TRBD1
DNA: TGTGCCAGCAGACAGGGGATGAGCTCCTATAATTCACCCCTCCACTTT
CDR3: CASRQGMSSYNSPLHF

J: TRBJ1-2
size: .
V: TRBV19
D: TRBD1
DNA: TGTGCCAGTAGTACCGGGACAGGGAGGAACGATGGCTACACCTTC
CDR3: CASSTGTGRNDGYTF

J: TRBJ2-1
size: .
V: TRBV20-1
D: .
DNA: TGCAGTGCTAGTAGGGGAAATGAGCAGTTCTTC
CDR3: CSASRGNEQFF

J: TRBJ2-1
size: once
V: TRBV11-2
D: .
DNA: TGTGCCAGCAGGTCTAGGACGCAGGCGGGTGAGCAGTTCTTC
CDR3: CASRSRTQAGEQFF

J: TRBJ2-1
size: .
V: TRBV3-1/TRBV3-2
D: .
DNA: TGTGCCAGCAGCCCGCGACTAGTCTACAATGAGCAGTTCTTC
CDR3: CASSPRLVYNEQFF

J: TRBJ2-2
size: .
V: TRBV10-1
D: TRBD1
DNA: TGCGGGTTGGGACAGGGGGTCACCGGGGAGCTGTTTTTT
CDR3: CGLGQGVTGELFF

J: TRBJ2-7
size: .
V: TRBV7-9
D: .
DNA: TGTGCCAGCAGCCGCGAAACCGTATCCGAGCAGTACTTC
CDR3: CASSRETVSEQYF

J: TRBJ2-6
size: few
V: TRBV7-2
D: .
DNA: TGTGCCAGCACCCCGCAGAACTCTGGGGCCAACGTCCTGACTTTC
CDR3: CASTPQNSGANVLTF

J: TRBJ2-4
size: .
V: TRBV4-1
D: .
DNA: TGCGCCAGCAGCCAAGGGGTGGGCGGCCGGGGAATCGGAAACATTCAGTACTTC
CDR3: CASSQGVGGRGIGNIQYF

J: TRBJ1-1
size: .
V: TRBV29-1
D: .
DNA: TGCAGCGTACGACACGAGCTTGGGCTCTTCTTT
CDR3: CSVRHELGLFF

J: TRBJ2-1
size: few
V: TRBV10-3
D: TRBD2
DNA: TGTGCCATCAGTGAGTCTGGACTAGCGGGGAGCTCCTACAATGAGCAGTTCTTC
CDR3: CAISESGLAGSSYNEQFF

J: TRBJ2-3
size: .
V: TRBV19
D: .
DNA: TGTGCCAGTAGTATGGAGCTAGACCCCCGCCCGCAGTATTTT
CDR3: CASSMELDPRPQYF

J: TRBJ2-7
size: .
V: TRBV28
D: TRBD2
DNA: TGTGCCAGCAGAAGCGGGAGGAGTCGCTCCGAGCAGTACTTC
CDR3: CASRSGRSRSEQYF

J: TRBJ1-3
size: .
V: TRBV14
D: .
DNA: TGTGCCAGCAGCCAAGGTTTCCGGAGCTCTGGAAACACCATATATTTT
CDR3: CASSQGFRSSGNTIYF

J: TRBJ2-5
size: once
V: TRBV27
D: .
DNA: TGTGCCAGCAGTTTACTGGGCTCACTCGGGACGCAGGGGGAGACCCAGTACTTC
CDR3: CASSLLGSLGTQGETQYF

J: TRBJ2-3
size: .
V: TRBV5-1
D: .
DNA: TGCGCCAGCAAGTCCCAGGGGTCCACAGATACGCAGTATTTT
CDR3: CASKSQGSTDTQYF

J: TRBJ1-1
size: .
V: TRBV10-3
D: .
DNA: TGTGCCATCAGTGATGGTCGACATATGAACACTGAAGCTTTCTTT
CDR3: CAISDGRHMNTEAFF

J: TRBJ1-4
size: once
V: TRBV5-1
D: .
DNA: TGCGCCAGCAGCTTGGAGACAGCAACTAATGAAAAACTGTTTTTT
CDR3: CASSLETATNEKLFF

J: TRBJ2-3
size: .
V: TRBV27
D: TRBD2
DNA: TGTGCCAGCAGTTTAAAGAGCGGGAGTCTCACAGATACGCAGTATTTT
CDR3: CASSLKSGSLTDTQYF

J: TRBJ1-1
size: .
V: TRBV5-1
D: .
DNA: TGCGCCAGCAGCTTGGAAGCGGCGGGGGGCACTGAAGCTTTCTTT
CDR3: CASSLEAAGGTEAFF

J: TRBJ2-5
size: .
V: TRBV25-1
D: TRBD1
DNA: TGTGCCAGCAGTGAATTCACCCGACAGGGGAGCCAAGAGACCCAGTACTTC
CDR3: CASSEFTRQGSQETQYF

J: TRBJ2-7
size: .
V: TRBV18
D: TRBD1
DNA: TGTGCCAGCTCACTTGGACAGGGATACGAGCAGTACTTC
CDR3: CASSLGQGYEQYF

J: TRBJ2-1
size: .
V: TRBV6-5
D: TRBD1
DNA: TGTGCCAGCAGTTACGCCCAGACAGGGTTCGGTGAGCAGTTCTTC
CDR3: CASSYAQTGFGEQFF

J: TRBJ2-3
size: .
V: TRBV6-5
D: .
DNA: TGTGCCAGCAGTTACATCAGTCAAGATACGCAGTATTTT
CDR3: CASSYISQDTQYF

J: TRBJ1-2
size: .
V: TRBV3-1/TRBV3-2
D: .
DNA: TGTGCCAGCAGCTCCACCGGGGGGGTACGTGGCTACACCTTC
CDR3: CASSSTGGVRGYTF

J: TRBJ1-5
size: few
V: TRBV6-5
D: .
DNA: TGTGCCAGCAGGGCATCGGGGATTTATCAGCCCCAGCATTTT
CDR3: CASRASGIYQPQHF

J: TRBJ2-1
size: .
V: TRBV6-5
D: .
DNA: TGTGCCAGCAGTTACTCGGGGGGGCGTCGGAATGAGCAGTTCTTC
CDR3: CASSYSGGRRNEQFF

J: TRBJ1-1
size: .
V: TRBV10-3
D: .
DNA: TGTGCCATCAGTGAGAGGGGGGGAGTGAACACTGAAGCTTTCTTT
CDR3: CAISERGGVNTEAFF

J: TRBJ2-7
size: .
V: TRBV15
D: TRBD1
DNA: TGTGCCACCAGCCAAGCCGGGACAGCCTACGAGCAGTACTTC
CDR3: CATSQAGTAYEQYF

J: TRBJ2-1
size: .
V: TRBV4-1
D: TRBD2
DNA: TGCGCCAGCAGCCAATTAGCGGGGGGGCCCAGAGAGCAGTTCTTC
CDR3: CASSQLAGGPREQFF

J: TRBJ2-7
size: .
V: TRBV7-9
D: .
DNA: TGTGCCAGCAGCTTAGGTCACTCCTACGAGCAGTACTTC
CDR3: CASSLGHSYEQYF

J: TRBJ1-1
size: .
V: TRBV12-3/TRBV12-4
D: .
DNA: TGTGCCAGCAGGCCAGGGCTCACTGAAGCTTTCTTT
CDR3: CASRPGLTEAFF

J: TRBJ1-1
size: .
V: TRBV10-3
D: .
DNA: TGTGCCATCAGTGAGTCTGAGGGTTTCACTGAAGCTTTCTTT
CDR3: CAISESEGFTEAFF

J: TRBJ2-3
size: .
V: TRBV3-1/TRBV3-2
D: TRBD2
DNA: TGTGCCAGCAGCTCGGGGGGATTTTCCACAGATACGCAGTATTTT
CDR3: CASSSGGFSTDTQYF

J: TRBJ2-5
size: .
V: TRBV4-1
D: .
DNA: TGCGCCAGCAGCCAAGATGGGACGGGGGTCCAAGAGACCCAGTACTTC
CDR3: CASSQDGTGVQETQYF

J: TRBJ1-1
size: .
V: TRBV4-1
D: TRBD1
DNA: TGCGCCAGCAGCCGCGAACCGCGGGACAGGGCTTTCTTT
CDR3: CASSREPRDRAFF

J: TRBJ2-3
size: few
V: TRBV1
D: .
DNA: TGCACCAGCAGGTTCAGGACTAGCGGGATTAGGGTTGCAGATACGCAGTATTTT
CDR3: CTSRFRTSGIRVADTQYF

J: TRBJ1-2
size: .
V: TRBV10-3
D: .
DNA: TGTGCCATCAGTGAGCCAGGACAGATCTATGGCTACACCTTC
CDR3: CAISEPGQIYGYTF

J: TRBJ2-5
size: .
V: TRBV7-6
D: TRBD2
DNA: TGTGCCAGCAGCCGCCTTAGGGCGGGGGGCGAAGAGACCCAGTACTTC
CDR3: CASSRLRAGGEETQYF

J: TRBJ1-3
size: .
V: TRBV7-2
D: .
DNA: TGTGCCAGCAGCTTAGACCACGGCTCTGGAAACACCATATATTTT
CDR3: CASSLDHGSGNTIYF

J: TRBJ2-1
size: .
V: TRBV6-5
D: .
DNA: TGTGCCAGCAGTCTGGACAGTTACAATGAGCAGTTCTTC
CDR3: CASSLDSYNEQFF

J: TRBJ1-2
size: .
V: TRBV6-6
D: .
DNA: TGTGCCAGCAACCGCCGTGGGCGGGGGGATAACTATGGCTACACCTTC
CDR3: CASNRRGRGDNYGYTF

J: TRBJ2-5
size: .
V: TRBV19
D: .
DNA: TGTGCCAGTAGTCAGACAGGACCGACTGAGACCCAGTACTTC
CDR3: CASSQTGPTETQYF

J: TRBJ1-1
size: .
V: TRBV14
D: .
DNA: TGTGCCAGCAGCCTGACAGGGAACACTGAAGCTTTCTTT
CDR3: CASSLTGNTEAFF

J: TRBJ2-1
size: .
V: TRBV5-4
D: TRBD1
DNA: TGTGCCAGCAGCTTGCAGGGGGCGAGGAATGAGCAGTTCTTC
CDR3: CASSLQGARNEQFF

J: TRBJ1-2
size: .
V: TRBV5-1
D: .
DNA: TGCGCCAGCAGCTTGGAGGGGGATAACTATGGCTACACCTTC
CDR3: CASSLEGDNYGYTF

J: TRBJ1-4
size: .
V: TRBV4-1
D: TRBD1
DNA: TGCGCCAGCAGCCAACAAGCACAGGGGGATGAAAAACTGTTTTTT
CDR3: CASSQQAQGDEKLFF

J: TRBJ1-2
size: .
V: TRBV2
D: .
DNA: TGTGCCAGCAGTGCCCCGGTCGCGGCATACACCTTC
CDR3: CASSAPVAAYTF

J: TRBJ2-2
size: .
V: TRBV5-6
D: .
DNA: TGTGCCAGCAGCTTGATACGGACATCTGGCACCGGGGAGCTGTTTTTT
CDR3: CASSLIRTSGTGELFF

J: TRBJ1-4
size: .
V: TRBV12-3/TRBV12-4
D: .
DNA: TGTGCCAGCAGGGGGGGGTCTAATGAAAAACTGTTTTTT
CDR3: CASRGGSNEKLFF